Below are 29 T cell receptor beta chains sequenced from a single sample in a study of control samples from healthy donors and cancer patients. Assay: immunoSEQ multiplex PCR; the TCRdb copy retains only in-frame clones and omits some. The sample carries approximately 140,000 clones, around 85% recorded once. The source material was blood. The receptor set was obtained from a woman younger than 45 in good health.

V gene TRBV28 combines with J gene TRBJ1-3; D possibly corresponds to TRBD1 (6 bases). The V gene lost 4 bases and the J gene lost 4 bases, with 14 bases spanning the gap. Germline CDR1 and CDR2: MDHEN and SYDVKM. The CDR3 is 15 residues long. The CDR3 region has the DNA TGTGCCAGCAGTTCCAACAGGGTTCCCGGAAACACCATATATTTT. Residues: CASSSNRVPGNTIYF. The full variable domain, rest sourced from reference TRBV28 and TRBJ1-3, is DVKVTQSSRYLVKRTGEKVFLECVQDMDHENMFWYRQDPGLGLRLIYFSYDVKMKEKGDIPEGYSVSREKKERFSLILESASTNQTSMYLCASSSNRVPGNTIYFGEGSWLTVV.

This sequence joins TRBV30 and TRBJ2-1; TRBD2 matches 13 bases. The CDR3 is 17 amino acids. The ends lost 3 bases at V and 2 bases at J; junction bases unmatched: 7. Per the germline V gene, CDR1 is GTSNPN and CDR2 is SVGIG (reference sequence). The CDR3 DNA reads as TGTGCCTGGAGCCAAACCGGGACTAGCGGGGCCTACAATGAGCAGTTCTTC. This sequence encodes CAWSQTGTSGAYNEQFF. Drawing the rest from reference TRBV30 and TRBJ2-1, the complete variable domain is SQTIHQWPATLVQPVGSPLSLECTVEGTSNPNLYWYRQAAGRGLQLLFYSVGIGQISSEVPQNLSASRPQDRQFILSSKKLLLSDSGFYLCAWSQTGTSGAYNEQFFGPGTRLTVL.

The chain's CDR3 is CASSHRSEKLFF. CDR3 DNA sequence: TGTGCCAGCAGCCATAGGTCCGAAAAACTGTTTTTT. V and J are TRBV7-9 and TRBJ1-4, with D uncertain. The germline CDR1 and CDR2 sequences are SEHNR and FQNEAQ (reference sequence). V was pared by 5 bases and J by 8 bases, with 9 bases between. The CDR3 is 12 residues long.

This sequence joins TRBV27 and TRBJ2-3; weak D call: TRBD2 (6 bases). V lost 2 bases to trimming and J lost 6 bases, with 12 bases between them. This CDR3 has 14 residues. Germline CDR1 MNHEY, CDR2 SMNVEV (reference sequence). CDR3 coding DNA: TGTGCCAGCAGTTTACTAGCGAGTTTGGATACGCAGTATTTT. Translation: CASSLLASLDTQYF.

The chain combines TRBV5-1 with TRBJ2-1, with TRBD1 matching over 8 bases. Germline V gene data show CDR1 as SGHRS and CDR2 as YFSETQ. J lost 9 bases, V lost 2 bases, and 7 bases had no gene match. There are 14 residues in the CDR3. The CDR3 bases are TGCGCCAGCAGCTTTCCCAGGACAGGGACTGAGCAGTTCTTC. Amino acids: CASSFPRTGTEQFF.

The chain has TRBV11-2 and TRBJ2-1; the D gene could be TRBD1 or TRBD2 (7 bases each). The CDR3 loop spans 14 amino acids. V lost 0 bases and J 9 bases, leaving 12 bases between the germline ends. Germline V gene sequence: CDR1 SGHAT, CDR2 FQNNGV. Here the CDR3 reads CASSLDRGTIEQFF. The CDR3 region has the DNA TGTGCCAGCAGCTTAGACAGGGGGACTATTGAGCAGTTCTTC.

As concerns this clone: At the DNA level, this CDR3 is encoded by other sequences in the same sample as well. The chain combines TRBV5-1 with TRBJ2-1; D gene unclear. From germline, CDR1 is SGHRS and CDR2 YFSETQ. The germline V and J ends were trimmed by 4 bases and 2 bases, with 7 bases remaining between them. The CDR3 is 13 residues long. The CDR3 bases are TGCGCCAGCAGCCCTGGGACCTACAATGAGCAGTTCTTC. This translates into CASSPGTYNEQFF.

This rearrangement joins TRBV19 to TRBJ1-1; D perhaps matches TRBD1 (5 bases). The CDR3 is 16 amino acids. V lost 6 bases and J lost 3, with 20 bases in between. CDR1 is LNHDA and CDR2 is SQIVND in the germline V gene (reference sequence). CDR3 in amino acids: CASRGQGLRPDTEAFF. The DNA for the CDR3 is TGTGCCAGTAGGGGGCAGGGATTACGTCCCGACACTGAAGCTTTCTTT.

The V and J genes are TRBV3-1 (or the pseudogene TRBV3-2) and TRBJ2-7, with 11 nucleotides matching TRBD2. The CDR3 has 15 amino acids. Germline CDR1 LGHDT, CDR2 YNNKEL (reference sequence). Trimming cost V 4 bases and J 3 bases; bases outside gene matches: 5. CDR3 sequence (DNA): TGTGCCAGCAGCCCAGTAGCGGGAGGGAACTACGAGCAGTACTTC. Encoded protein: CASSPVAGGNYEQYF.

The rearrangement links TRBV19 to TRBJ1-2; a weak D match, TRBD1 (6 bases). V shed 4 bases and J shed 8 bases, with 20 bases lying between them. The germline CDR1 and CDR2 sequences are LNHDA and SQIVND (reference sequence). CDR3 length: 15 residues. The CDR3 DNA reads as TGTGCCAGTAGTAACCGGGACATCGCGGTTGGAGGCTACACCTTC. This gives the protein CASSNRDIAVGGYTF.

The chain uses TRBV9 and TRBJ1-3; 9 bases align to TRBD1. The ends lost 4 bases at V and 0 bases at J; junction bases unmatched: 8. This CDR3 is 17 amino acids long. Germline V gene data show CDR1 as SGDLS and CDR2 as YYNGEE. The DNA of the CDR3 is TGTGCCAGCAGCCCTCGGGACAGGGCATTCTCTGGAAACACCATATATTTT. Protein: CASSPRDRAFSGNTIYF.

CDR3 nucleotide sequence: TGTGCCAGCAGCAAGGGGGCAGTGAGATATGGCTACACCTTC. Translating gives CASSKGAVRYGYTF. The J gene is TRBJ1-2, the V gene TRBV6-5, with 7 positions matching TRBD1. CDR1 is MNHEY and CDR2 is SVGAGI in the germline V gene. The CDR3 spans 14 residues. V was pared by 6 bases and J by 5 bases, with 9 bases of the junction left unmatched.

The chain joins TRBV2 to TRBJ1-5; D perhaps matches TRBD1 (5 bases). The CDR3 runs to 13 residues. Trimming cost V 5 bases and J 11 bases, with 16 bases left between them. The germline gives CDR1 SNHLY, CDR2 FYNNEI. The CDR3 DNA sequence: TGTGCCAGCAGTACGGGACCGCTTTTGGCCCAGCATTTT. This encodes CASSTGPLLAQHF.

This chain uses TRBV4-2 with TRBJ1-1; D gene unclear. Germline V gene data show CDR1 as LGHNA and CDR2 as YNFKEQ. Trimming stripped 0 bases from V and 7 bases from J, with 12 bases between. The CDR3 extends over 14 amino acids. CDR3 region: CASSQDRGAGEAFF. The CDR3, as DNA: TGTGCCAGCAGCCAAGATCGTGGAGCGGGTGAAGCTTTCTTT.

J is TRBJ2-7 and V is TRBV3-1 (or the pseudogene TRBV3-2); D unresolved. The CDR3 totals 15 residues. Germline V gene sequence: CDR1 LGHDT, CDR2 YNNKEL (reference sequence). The V end lost 4 bases, the J end lost 6 bases, and 19 bases lay between the germline ends. For the CDR3, the DNA is TGTGCCAGCAGCCGTGGCCGGCGCCAAGGTGGCGAGCAGTACTTC. Translated, it gives CASSRGRRQGGEQYF.

The chain is built from TRBV7-9 and TRBJ2-1; 7 bases fit TRBD1. Germline CDR1 and CDR2: SEHNR and FQNEAQ (reference sequence). The CDR3 runs to 15 residues. Trimming took 5 bases from V and 5 from J; bases not matched to a gene: 9. The CDR3 sequence is CASSLGQNTNNEQFF. DNA for the CDR3: TGTGCCAGCAGCCTGGGACAGAATACTAACAATGAGCAGTTCTTC.

The chain couples TRBV5-1 to TRBJ2-2; D is unclear. Trimming stripped 9 bases from V and 7 bases from J, with 19 bases between. Germline CDR1 is SGHRS and CDR2 is YFSETQ. CDR3 length: 14 amino acids. The CDR3 is CATQTQLFDGELFF. Here the CDR3 DNA reads TGCGCCACCCAGACGCAACTCTTCGACGGGGAGCTGTTTTTT.

CDR3 bases: TGTGCCAGCAGTTTCCACAGAGATACGCAGTATTTT. It translates to CASSFHRDTQYF. This rearrangement joins TRBV12-3 or TRBV12-4 to TRBJ2-3, with unresolved D. This CDR3 region has 12 residues. The V gene lost 3 bases and the J gene lost 5 bases, with 6 bases spanning the gap.

The chain has TRBV12-3 or TRBV12-4 and TRBJ2-7; D unclear. Trimming shortened V by 6 bases and J by 1 base, and 4 bases separated the two germline ends. The CDR3 totals 11 residues. In nucleotides, the CDR3 is TGTGCCAGCAGGTCGTCCTACGAGCAGTACTTC. The encoded protein is CASRSSYEQYF.

The chain uses TRBV11-3 and TRBJ2-1; TRBD2 might be the D (5 bases). The CDR3 is 15 residues long. Trimming pared 1 base from V and 3 bases from J, leaving 10 bases between. Germline assignment: CDR1 SGHNT and CDR2 YENEEA. Here the CDR3 reads CASSLGGGSYNEQFF. DNA of the CDR3: TGTGCCAGCAGCTTAGGGGGTGGGAGCTACAATGAGCAGTTCTTC.

The chain combines TRBV2 with TRBJ2-2, with 7 nucleotides matching TRBD1. The CDR3 contains 13 residues. V was clipped by 6 bases and J by 6 bases; unmatched bases: 4. Germline V gene lookup returns CDR1 SNHLY and CDR2 FYNNEI. This CDR3 is CASSEQGSGELFF. CDR3 coding DNA: TGTGCCAGCAGCGAACAGGGGTCCGGGGAGCTGTTTTTT.

The chain links TRBV18 to TRBJ1-2; D gene ambiguous. This CDR3 comprises 17 residues. The germline gives CDR1 KGHSH, CDR2 LQKENI. V lost 3 bases to trimming and J lost 3 bases, with 20 bases between them. As DNA, the CDR3 is TGTGCCAGCTCACCCCTGGACCCGGTAGAATATGACTATGGCTACACCTTC. Its translation: CASSPLDPVEYDYGYTF.

The table lists this clone with a count of one. This rearrangement joins TRBV11-3 to TRBJ1-2; 7 nucleotides agree with TRBD1. The CDR3 loop spans 13 amino acids. V shed 6 bases, J shed 7 bases, and the junction held 8 bases outside the gene matches. Per germline, CDR1 SGHNT and CDR2 YENEEA. The CDR3 DNA sequence: TGTGCCAGCAGGATAGGGGGCGCCCTTGGCTACACCTTC. This encodes CASRIGGALGYTF.

This clone came up once. The chain uses TRBV3-1 (or the pseudogene TRBV3-2) and TRBJ1-1; 7 bases are shared with TRBD1. The V gene end was trimmed by 4 bases and the J gene end by 1 base; junction bases not matched to a gene: 12. CDR1 and CDR2 from the germline V gene are LGHDT and YNNKEL (reference sequence). The CDR3 is made up of 17 amino acids. CDR3 in DNA: TGTGCCAGCAGCCCGACACCGGGAACAGGGGAGAACACTGAAGCTTTCTTT. It codes for CASSPTPGTGENTEAFF.

The chain recombines TRBV6-5 with TRBJ2-5, with 9 bases fitting TRBD1. Germline trimming cut 0 bases from V and 2 bases from J; bases unmatched to any gene: 1. The CDR3 runs to 15 residues. Germline lookup yields CDR1 MNHEY and CDR2 SVGAGI. Written as DNA, the CDR3 is TGTGCCAGCAGTTACTCCGGACAGGGGCAAGAGACCCAGTACTTC. Encoded protein: CASSYSGQGQETQYF.

The CDR3 spells CASSIDRPAEGAGYTF. The CDR3 DNA reads as TGTGCCAGTAGTATAGATCGGCCGGCCGAGGGAGCTGGCTACACCTTC. This chain uses TRBV19 with TRBJ1-2; no clear D. Trimming cost V 0 bases and J 7 bases, with 18 bases left between them. This CDR3 spans 16 amino acids. Germline loops: CDR1 LNHDA, CDR2 SQIVND (reference sequence).

The chain joins TRBV5-6 to TRBJ2-3; D gene unclear. The ends were cut back, 0 bases at V and 0 bases at J, with 11 bases in the middle. Germline V CDR1 and CDR2: SGHDT, YYEEEE. The CDR3 contains 16 residues. CDR3 DNA: TGTGCCAGCAGCTTGGTTCCGGAAACTAGCACAGATACGCAGTATTTT. Translation gives CASSLVPETSTDTQYF.

The chain joins TRBV5-4 to TRBJ1-2; 7 bases map to TRBD1. Germline CDR1 SGHNT, CDR2 YYREEE (reference sequence). The length of the CDR3 is 15 residues. Trimming removed 4 bases from V and 2 bases from J; junction bases left unmatched: 8. The CDR3 loop is CASSTPGQWNYGYTF. DNA for the CDR3: TGTGCCAGCAGCACGCCGGGACAGTGGAACTATGGCTACACCTTC.

V and J are TRBV9 and TRBJ2-3; possibly TRBD2 for D (6 bases). Trimming stripped 0 bases from V and 2 bases from J, with 13 bases between. This CDR3 has 16 amino acids. CDR1 SGDLS and CDR2 YYNGEE come from the germline V gene. The CDR3: CASSVVGGGDTDTQYF. CDR3 nucleotide sequence: TGTGCCAGCAGCGTAGTAGGAGGAGGGGACACAGATACGCAGTATTTT.